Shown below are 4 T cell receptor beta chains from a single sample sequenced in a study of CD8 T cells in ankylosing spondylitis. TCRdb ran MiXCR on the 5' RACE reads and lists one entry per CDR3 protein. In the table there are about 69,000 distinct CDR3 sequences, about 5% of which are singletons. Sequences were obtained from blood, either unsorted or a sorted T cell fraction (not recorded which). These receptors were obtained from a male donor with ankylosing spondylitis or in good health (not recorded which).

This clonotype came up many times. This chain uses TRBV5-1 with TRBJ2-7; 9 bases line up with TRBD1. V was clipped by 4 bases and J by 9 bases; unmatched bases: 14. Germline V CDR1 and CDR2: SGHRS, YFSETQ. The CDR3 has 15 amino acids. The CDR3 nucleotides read TGCGCCAGCAGCCAAGTGGACAGGGGAATCGGCGGGCAGTACTTC. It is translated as CASSQVDRGIGGQYF. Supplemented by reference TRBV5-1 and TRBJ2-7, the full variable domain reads KAGVTQTPRYLIKTRGQQVTLSCSPISGHRSVSWYQQTPGQGLQFLFEYFSETQRNKGNFPGRFSGRQFSNSRSEMNVSTLELGDSALYLCASSQVDRGIGGQYFGPGTRLTVT.

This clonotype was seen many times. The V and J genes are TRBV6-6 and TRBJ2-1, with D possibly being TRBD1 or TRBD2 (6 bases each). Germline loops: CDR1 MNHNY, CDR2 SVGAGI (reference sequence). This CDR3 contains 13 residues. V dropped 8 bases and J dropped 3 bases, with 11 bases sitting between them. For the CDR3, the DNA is TGTGCCAGCGGGGGGACACGCTACAATGAGCAGTTCTTC. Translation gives CASGGTRYNEQFF.

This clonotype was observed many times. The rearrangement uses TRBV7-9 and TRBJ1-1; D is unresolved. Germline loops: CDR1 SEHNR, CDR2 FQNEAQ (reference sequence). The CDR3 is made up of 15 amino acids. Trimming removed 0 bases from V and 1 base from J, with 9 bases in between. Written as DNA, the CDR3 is TGTGCCAGCAGCTTAGCGGCTCATCCGAACACTGAAGCTTTCTTT. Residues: CASSLAAHPNTEAFF. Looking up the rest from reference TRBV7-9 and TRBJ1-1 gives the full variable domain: DTGVSQNPRHKITKRGQNVTFRCDPISEHNRLYWYRQTLGQGPEFLTYFQNEAQLEKSRLLSDRFSAERPKGSFSTLEIQRTEQGDSAMYLCASSLAAHPNTEAFFGQGTRLTVV.

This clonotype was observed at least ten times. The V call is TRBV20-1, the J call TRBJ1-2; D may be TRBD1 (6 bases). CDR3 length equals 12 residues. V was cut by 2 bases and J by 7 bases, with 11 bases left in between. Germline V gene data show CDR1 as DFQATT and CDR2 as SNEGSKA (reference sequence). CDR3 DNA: TGCAGTGCTAGATTGGGAGGGGGTGGCTACACCTTC. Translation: CSARLGGGGYTF.